Listed below are T cell receptor beta chains from one sample, sequenced in a study of T cells after yellow fever vaccination. TCRdb analysed the 5' RACE reads with MiXCR anew, one entry per CDR3 protein. This sample carries under 250,000 distinct CDR3 sequences, 6.9% of them seen once, and the ten largest clones take about 0.9%. This material consisted of CD4+ T cells sorted from PBMCs, taken 15 days after the yellow fever booster vaccination. The receptors were gathered from a man aged 25 to 45 who received the YFV17D yellow fever vaccine. Both conserved end residues are part of each CDR3. Clone sizes are given selectively: once, few, many, or a class where the clone is expanded.

J gene,clone size,V gene,CDR3 protein
TRBJ2-5,few,TRBV7-9,CASSRGTETQETQYF
TRBJ1-5,NA,TRBV20-1,CSARTGHQPQHF
TRBJ2-1,NA,TRBV5-1,CASSLDGTANEQFF
TRBJ2-1,NA,TRBV5-1,CASSQGWRVGNNEQFF
TRBJ2-7,many,TRBV4-3,CASSQVSGSYEQYF
TRBJ2-1,NA,TRBV9,CASSVGSTPSYNEQFF
TRBJ2-1,many,TRBV28,CASKAEWRNEQFF
TRBJ2-7,few,TRBV7-9,CASSFDYSYEQYF
TRBJ1-2,NA,TRBV19,CATRFLDGYTF
TRBJ2-1,many,TRBV5-1,CASRTSPDNEQFF
TRBJ2-7,NA,TRBV7-9,CASRPGTGPYEQYF
TRBJ2-5,NA,TRBV6-5,CASSSQHQETQYF
TRBJ2-7,few,TRBV6-4,CASSEDGIYEQYF
TRBJ2-3,many,TRBV11-2,CASSSLLAGGPDTQYF
TRBJ2-5,many,TRBV20-1,CSARDVEGLTQYF
TRBJ1-6,few,TRBV12-5,CASKGAGPDNSPLHF
TRBJ2-3,many,TRBV12-3/TRBV12-4,CASSPLEFTDTQYF
TRBJ2-7,many,TRBV7-2,CASSLRAGDPSF
TRBJ2-7,few,TRBV7-2,CASSPGLVAVYEQYF
TRBJ2-3,many,TRBV7-9,CASSFIGTQDTQYF
TRBJ2-7,NA,TRBV12-3/TRBV12-4,CASSFLVSGPYEQYF
TRBJ2-7,few,TRBV4-3,CASSQGGLPQDEQYF